A selection of T cell receptor beta chains follows, all from one sample in a study of blood T cell repertoires in COVID-19. Only in-frame clones appear in the TCRdb table, and some are missing; sequencing was by immunoSEQ multiplex PCR. The sample consists of about 150,000 clones, over 75% of them appearing once. The source material was PBMCs or T cells enriched from blood (not recorded which). The receptors were gathered from a woman aged 45-59 years who had recovered from COVID-19. The CDR3 runs from the conserved cysteine through the conserved F or W. The D gene is left open where the match is weak. Expanded clones are given a class, and other clones once, few, many or no size at all.

cdr3_aa cdr3_nt d_call j_call clone_size v_call
CASSSQSYNEQFF TGCGCCAGCAGCTCACAATCCTACAATGAGCAGTTCTTC NA TRBJ2-1 NA TRBV5-1
CASSSGQVWYEQYF TGTGCCAGCAGCTCCGGACAGGTCTGGTACGAGCAGTACTTC TRBD1 TRBJ2-7 once TRBV5-6
CASSRGQGPRFDYGYTF TGCGCCAGCAGCCGTGGACAGGGGCCAAGGTTCGACTATGGCTACACCTTC TRBD1 TRBJ1-2 NA TRBV5-1
CATSERGYTDTQYF TGTGCCACCAGTGAGCGCGGGTACACAGATACGCAGTATTTT NA TRBJ2-3 NA TRBV24-1
CASGDKSSGNTIYF TGTGCCAGCGGCGACAAGAGCTCTGGAAACACCATATATTTT NA TRBJ1-3 once TRBV27
CASRTSGYTGELFF TGCGCCAGCAGGACTAGCGGGTACACCGGGGAGCTGTTTTTT TRBD2 TRBJ2-2 NA TRBV5-1
CASSQDGTLSSPLHF TGTGCCAGCAGCCAAGATGGGACACTTTCTTCACCCCTCCACTTT NA TRBJ1-6 NA TRBV3-1/TRBV3-2
CASSVLAATYNEQFF TGTGCCAGCAGCGTACTAGCGGCTACCTACAATGAGCAGTTCTTC TRBD2 TRBJ2-1 once TRBV13
CATLAFGVGQFF TGTGCCACCCTTGCCTTCGGAGTGGGGCAGTTCTTC NA TRBJ2-1 NA TRBV15
CASLLIQGTPDTQYF TGTGCCTCCCTCCTTATACAGGGGACCCCGGATACGCAGTATTTT TRBD1 TRBJ2-3 NA TRBV6-5
CASTPPRGRNTDTQYF TGTGCCAGCACCCCCCCCCGCGGGAGGAACACAGATACGCAGTATTTT TRBD2 TRBJ2-3 NA TRBV28
CASSLRGNTIYF TGTGCCAGCAGTTTGCGGGGAAACACCATATATTTT NA TRBJ1-3 NA TRBV12-3/TRBV12-4
CASSSTLTDSSAEAFF TGTGCCAGCAGCTCGACTTTAACGGACAGCTCCGCTGAAGCTTTCTTT NA TRBJ1-1 once TRBV7-9
CASTHLTGQETQYF TGTGCCAGCACCCATTTGACAGGGCAAGAGACCCAGTACTTC TRBD1 TRBJ2-5 once TRBV2
CASREEGSGAGELFF TGTGCCAGCAGGGAGGAGGGGAGCGGGGCCGGGGAGCTGTTTTTT TRBD2 TRBJ2-2 NA TRBV2
CASSYRRGSSYNEQFF TGTGCCAGCAGTTACAGGCGGGGCAGCTCCTACAATGAGCAGTTCTTC NA TRBJ2-1 NA TRBV6-5
CASSRTGERLFF TGTGCCAGCAGCAGGACAGGGGAGAGGCTGTTCTTC TRBD1 TRBJ2-1 NA TRBV27
CASSKEQGPPYEQYF TGTGCCAGCAGCAAGGAGCAGGGCCCCCCCTACGAGCAGTACTTC NA TRBJ2-7 NA TRBV21-1
CASSLKGTAYGYTF TGTGCCAGCAGCTTGAAGGGGACAGCTTATGGCTACACCTTC TRBD1 TRBJ1-2 NA TRBV5-4
CASSLRAGGVFF TGTGCCAGCAGCTTACGGGCGGGGGGAGTCTTCTTC TRBD2 TRBJ2-1 NA TRBV11-3
CASNPRDFNNEQFF TGTGCCAGCAACCCCAGGGACTTCAACAATGAGCAGTTCTTC NA TRBJ2-1 NA TRBV2
CATSRDRRGSYNEQFF TGTGCCACCAGCAGAGATCGCAGGGGCTCCTACAATGAGCAGTTCTTC NA TRBJ2-1 NA TRBV15
CASRIGTSGTWNEQFF TGTGCCAGTAGAATTGGGACTAGCGGGACGTGGAATGAGCAGTTCTTC TRBD2 TRBJ2-1 NA TRBV11-3
CASWEGVTQYF TGTGCCAGCTGGGAGGGCGTGACCCAGTACTTC TRBD2 TRBJ2-5 NA TRBV3-1/TRBV3-2
CASSLTAGAGNNEQFF TGTGCCAGCAGCTTAACCGCGGGAGCGGGGAACAATGAGCAGTTCTTC TRBD2 TRBJ2-1 NA TRBV7-3
CASSFGLAGPLSYNEQFF TGTGCCAGCAGCTTCGGACTAGCGGGACCCCTATCCTACAATGAGCAGTTCTTC TRBD2 TRBJ2-1 NA TRBV7-9
CASSLRGSGGNEQFF TGTGCCAGCAGCTTACGGGGGAGTGGTGGTAATGAGCAGTTCTTC NA TRBJ2-1 few TRBV11-3
CASSPVGSTGELFF TGTGCCAGCAGCCCAGTGGGGAGCACCGGGGAGCTGTTTTTT NA TRBJ2-2 NA TRBV2
CASSPGQANYGYTF TGTGCCAGCAGTCCGGGACAGGCGAACTATGGCTACACCTTC TRBD1 TRBJ1-2 NA TRBV27
CAWSLMTGVSNYGYTF TGTGCCTGGAGTTTAATGACAGGGGTTTCAAACTATGGCTACACCTTC TRBD1 TRBJ1-2 NA TRBV30
CASSLDSGTGGYTF TGTGCCAGCAGTTTGGACAGTGGGACGGGTGGCTACACCTTC NA TRBJ1-2 NA TRBV2